The source of this T cell receptor (beta chain) is a study of human T cells and chemical hapten exposure. CDR3 length equals 15 residues. Germline loops: CDR1 SGHTA, CDR2 FQGNSA. V lost 1 base, J lost 3 bases, and 10 bases lay in between. TCRdb redid the calling of the RACE reads with MiXCR, one entry per CDR3 protein. This table holds some 71,000 distinct CDR3 sequences, around 10% found once. The time point: patch test 3, about 24 weeks after DPC sensitization. Treatment defined: therapeutic diphenylcyclopropenone sensitization with weekly scalp DPC. Researchers extracted total RNA from unfractionated whole blood. This clonotype was observed many times.

Sample: whole blood, taken in connection with sensitization to the hapten diphenylcyclopropenone (DPC). This clonotype was obtained from a woman aged 50 to 60 with alopecia areata. Some clones in this sample may be carry-over from other donors' samples. V is TRBV7-2 and J is TRBJ1-5, with unresolved D. The chain's CDR3 is CASSLEAANNQPQHF. The CDR3 DNA reads as TGTGCCAGCAGCTTAGAGGCAGCGAACAATCAGCCCCAGCATTTT. The full variable domain, its missing parts supplied by reference TRBV7-2 and TRBJ1-5, is GAGVSQSPSNKVTEKGKDVELRCDPISGHTALYWYRQSLGQGLEFLIYFQGNSAPDKSGLPSDRFSAERTGGSVSTLTIQRTQQEDSAVYLCASSLEAANNQPQHFGDGTRLSIL.